This is a list of T cell receptor beta chains from one sample in a study of blood T cell repertoires in COVID-19. Produced via immunoSEQ multiplex PCR; TCRdb's table is partial and in-frame only. This table has under 200,000 clones, around nine tenths appearing once. The sequenced sample was peripheral blood. The receptors derive from a man between 70 and 80 years old with active or convalescent COVID-19. Both conserved end residues are part of each CDR3. Each record gives: J gene, D gene, clone size, V gene, CDR3 protein, CDR3 DNA. D genes are given only for firm matches. Rows give clone size only sometimes, using once, few, many, or a class for an expanded clone.

J gene: TRBJ1-6
D gene: .
clone size: .
V gene: TRBV7-2
CDR3 protein: CASSPGQRGSPLHF
CDR3 DNA: TGTGCCAGCAGCCCAGGACAAAGGGGTTCACCCCTCCACTTT

J gene: TRBJ1-4
D gene: TRBD1
clone size: .
V gene: TRBV9
CDR3 protein: CASSGTGGRNEKLFF
CDR3 DNA: TGTGCCAGCAGCGGGACAGGGGGACGTAATGAAAAACTGTTTTTT

J gene: TRBJ1-6
D gene: .
clone size: .
V gene: TRBV28
CDR3 protein: CASSFGAGGYSPLHF
CDR3 DNA: TGTGCCAGCAGTTTCGGGGCGGGGGGCTACTCACCCCTCCACTTT

J gene: TRBJ1-1
D gene: .
clone size: .
V gene: TRBV7-9
CDR3 protein: CASTRDSTEAFF
CDR3 DNA: TGTGCCAGTACTCGGGACTCCACTGAAGCTTTCTTT

J gene: TRBJ1-1
D gene: TRBD1
clone size: .
V gene: TRBV5-5
CDR3 protein: CASSKDRWNTEAFF
CDR3 DNA: TGTGCCAGCAGCAAGGACAGGTGGAACACTGAAGCTTTCTTT

J gene: TRBJ2-7
D gene: TRBD1
clone size: .
V gene: TRBV3-1/TRBV3-2
CDR3 protein: CASSPRQGYYEQYF
CDR3 DNA: TGTGCCAGCAGCCCTAGACAGGGGTACTACGAGCAGTACTTC

J gene: TRBJ2-7
D gene: .
clone size: .
V gene: TRBV6-5
CDR3 protein: CASRDSSGYEQYF
CDR3 DNA: TGTGCCAGCAGGGACAGCTCAGGCTACGAGCAGTACTTC

J gene: TRBJ1-5
D gene: TRBD1
clone size: .
V gene: TRBV3-1/TRBV3-2
CDR3 protein: CASSQEGPGGYSNQPQHF
CDR3 DNA: TGTGCCAGCAGCCAAGAAGGCCCAGGGGGGTATAGCAATCAGCCCCAGCATTTT

J gene: TRBJ1-5
D gene: .
clone size: .
V gene: TRBV18
CDR3 protein: CASSPPGGGNQPQHF
CDR3 DNA: TGTGCCAGCTCACCACCGGGGGGGGGAAATCAGCCCCAGCATTTT

J gene: TRBJ2-4
D gene: TRBD1
clone size: .
V gene: TRBV2
CDR3 protein: CASRDDRENIQYF
CDR3 DNA: TGTGCCAGCAGGGACGACAGGGAGAACATTCAGTACTTC

J gene: TRBJ2-1
D gene: .
clone size: .
V gene: TRBV5-1
CDR3 protein: CASSFNSFNEQFF
CDR3 DNA: TGCGCCAGCAGCTTCAATAGTTTTAATGAGCAGTTCTTC

J gene: TRBJ2-5
D gene: .
clone size: once
V gene: TRBV11-2
CDR3 protein: CASSLLRGGGETQYF
CDR3 DNA: TGTGCCAGCAGCTTATTGAGGGGGGGCGGGGAGACCCAGTACTTC

J gene: TRBJ1-6
D gene: TRBD1
clone size: .
V gene: TRBV27
CDR3 protein: CASSSRTGANSPLHF
CDR3 DNA: TGTGCCAGCAGTTCACGGACAGGGGCTAATTCACCCCTCCACTTT

J gene: TRBJ1-1
D gene: TRBD1
clone size: .
V gene: TRBV2
CDR3 protein: CASKADRGNTEAFF
CDR3 DNA: TGTGCCAGCAAGGCGGACAGGGGGAACACTGAAGCTTTCTTT

J gene: TRBJ1-6
D gene: TRBD1
clone size: once
V gene: TRBV2
CDR3 protein: CASSDGQGANSPLHF
CDR3 DNA: TGTGCCAGCAGTGACGGACAGGGGGCGAATTCACCCCTCCACTTT

J gene: TRBJ1-2
D gene: .
clone size: few
V gene: TRBV29-1
CDR3 protein: CSVEPVFYGYTF
CDR3 DNA: TGCAGCGTGGAACCAGTATTCTATGGCTACACCTTC

J gene: TRBJ2-2
D gene: TRBD2
clone size: .
V gene: TRBV10-3
CDR3 protein: CAISPRGSGRMNGELFF
CDR3 DNA: TGTGCCATCAGTCCTCGGGGGAGCGGGAGGATGAACGGGGAGCTGTTTTTT

J gene: TRBJ1-5
D gene: TRBD1
clone size: .
V gene: TRBV15
CDR3 protein: CATSRERDRVSQPQHF
CDR3 DNA: TGTGCCACCAGCAGAGAAAGGGACAGGGTTAGTCAGCCCCAGCATTTT

J gene: TRBJ2-7
D gene: TRBD1
clone size: .
V gene: TRBV29-1
CDR3 protein: CSARQGSSYEQYF
CDR3 DNA: TGCAGCGCCCGACAGGGAAGCTCCTACGAGCAGTACTTC

J gene: TRBJ2-7
D gene: TRBD2
clone size: once
V gene: TRBV5-1
CDR3 protein: CASSLASGHYEQYF
CDR3 DNA: TGCGCCAGCAGCTTGGCTAGCGGACACTACGAGCAGTACTTC

J gene: TRBJ1-6
D gene: .
clone size: once
V gene: TRBV15
CDR3 protein: CATSKRGIYNSPLHF
CDR3 DNA: TGTGCCACCAGCAAGAGAGGGATCTATAATTCACCCCTCCACTTT

J gene: TRBJ2-5
D gene: TRBD1
clone size: .
V gene: TRBV5-1
CDR3 protein: CASRSDRGQETQYF
CDR3 DNA: TGCGCCAGCAGATCAGACAGGGGGCAAGAGACCCAGTACTTC

J gene: TRBJ2-3
D gene: TRBD2
clone size: .
V gene: TRBV27
CDR3 protein: CASSSLAGGLTDTQYF
CDR3 DNA: TGTGCCAGCAGTTCGCTAGCGGGAGGGCTGACAGATACGCAGTATTTT

J gene: TRBJ1-1
D gene: .
clone size: .
V gene: TRBV5-1
CDR3 protein: CASSLAHSNTEAFF
CDR3 DNA: TGCGCCAGCAGCTTGGCACATTCGAACACTGAAGCTTTCTTT

J gene: TRBJ1-2
D gene: .
clone size: once
V gene: TRBV4-3
CDR3 protein: CASSPGENYGYTF
CDR3 DNA: TGCGCCAGCAGCCCCGGGGAGAACTATGGCTACACCTTC

J gene: TRBJ1-2
D gene: .
clone size: .
V gene: TRBV4-3
CDR3 protein: CASSQAAGGAVYGYTF
CDR3 DNA: TGCGCCAGCAGCCAAGCGGCGGGCGGGGCCGTATATGGCTACACCTTC

J gene: TRBJ2-2
D gene: .
clone size: .
V gene: TRBV9
CDR3 protein: CASSARPGLPTGELFF
CDR3 DNA: TGTGCCAGCAGCGCAAGACCTGGACTACCCACCGGGGAGCTGTTTTTT

J gene: TRBJ1-6
D gene: .
clone size: .
V gene: TRBV19
CDR3 protein: CASSMSNSPLHF
CDR3 DNA: TGTGCCAGTAGTATGTCAAATTCACCCCTCCACTTT

J gene: TRBJ1-4
D gene: TRBD1
clone size: .
V gene: TRBV4-1
CDR3 protein: CASSHNPGQVHEKLFF
CDR3 DNA: TGCGCCAGCAGCCACAACCCGGGACAGGTACATGAAAAACTGTTTTTT

J gene: TRBJ1-2
D gene: .
clone size: .
V gene: TRBV28
CDR3 protein: CASSPSRDTGYGYTF
CDR3 DNA: TGTGCCAGCAGTCCTTCGAGGGACACCGGCTATGGCTACACCTTC

J gene: TRBJ2-1
D gene: .
clone size: .
V gene: TRBV7-2
CDR3 protein: CASSLGHYRANEQFF
CDR3 DNA: TGTGCCAGCAGCCTCGGTCACTACAGGGCCAATGAGCAGTTCTTC

J gene: TRBJ2-2
D gene: TRBD2
clone size: .
V gene: TRBV5-4
CDR3 protein: CASSRGTSGSLNTGELFF
CDR3 DNA: TGTGCCAGCAGCCGCGGGACTAGCGGATCCTTGAACACCGGGGAGCTGTTTTTT

J gene: TRBJ1-5
D gene: TRBD1
clone size: .
V gene: TRBV10-3
CDR3 protein: CAIRPDRGENQPQHF
CDR3 DNA: TGTGCCATCAGACCGGACAGGGGAGAGAATCAGCCCCAGCATTTT

J gene: TRBJ2-3
D gene: TRBD2
clone size: .
V gene: TRBV9
CDR3 protein: CASSQRGGFTDTQYF
CDR3 DNA: TGTGCCAGCAGCCAACGGGGGGGCTTCACAGATACGCAGTATTTT

J gene: TRBJ2-7
D gene: TRBD2
clone size: .
V gene: TRBV5-4
CDR3 protein: CASSNRAGGENEQYF
CDR3 DNA: TGTGCCAGCAGCAACCGAGCGGGAGGGGAGAACGAGCAGTACTTC

J gene: TRBJ2-5
D gene: .
clone size: .
V gene: TRBV29-1
CDR3 protein: CSASSRGGGQETQYF
CDR3 DNA: TGCAGCGCCAGTTCCAGGGGCGGGGGCCAAGAGACCCAGTACTTC

J gene: TRBJ1-3
D gene: TRBD1
clone size: .
V gene: TRBV28
CDR3 protein: CASSLTGGGTGNTIYF
CDR3 DNA: TGTGCCAGCAGTTTAACAGGGGGAGGAACTGGAAACACCATATATTTT

J gene: TRBJ2-3
D gene: .
clone size: once
V gene: TRBV6-5
CDR3 protein: CASTRWGVPTDTQYF
CDR3 DNA: TGTGCCAGCACTCGATGGGGGGTACCCACAGATACGCAGTATTTT

J gene: TRBJ2-2
D gene: TRBD2
clone size: .
V gene: TRBV3-1/TRBV3-2
CDR3 protein: CASSHLLAGVSTGELFF
CDR3 DNA: TGTGCCAGCAGCCACCTACTAGCGGGAGTCTCCACCGGGGAGCTGTTTTTT

J gene: TRBJ2-7
D gene: .
clone size: .
V gene: TRBV6-2/TRBV6-3
CDR3 protein: CASSTDRQAYEQYF
CDR3 DNA: TGTGCCAGCAGCACCGATCGACAGGCCTACGAGCAGTACTTC

J gene: TRBJ2-3
D gene: .
clone size: .
V gene: TRBV7-2
CDR3 protein: CASSEGGVGTQYF
CDR3 DNA: TGTGCCAGCAGCGAAGGGGGGGTGGGTACGCAGTATTTT

J gene: TRBJ2-7
D gene: TRBD1
clone size: .
V gene: TRBV6-5
CDR3 protein: CASTNGQGAGQYF
CDR3 DNA: TGTGCCAGCACGAATGGGCAGGGGGCTGGGCAGTACTTC

J gene: TRBJ1-1
D gene: .
clone size: once
V gene: TRBV5-8
CDR3 protein: CASSHLRTVNTEAFF
CDR3 DNA: TGTGCCAGCAGCCACCTACGGACAGTGAACACTGAAGCTTTCTTT

J gene: TRBJ1-3
D gene: .
clone size: few
V gene: TRBV19
CDR3 protein: CASSWEETIYF
CDR3 DNA: TGTGCCAGTTCATGGGAGGAAACCATATATTTT

J gene: TRBJ1-6
D gene: .
clone size: .
V gene: TRBV5-1
CDR3 protein: CASSPGLENSPLHF
CDR3 DNA: TGCGCCAGCAGCCCGGGACTGGAGAATTCACCCCTCCACTTT

J gene: TRBJ2-2
D gene: .
clone size: .
V gene: TRBV7-9
CDR3 protein: CASSNGLLGGRNTGELFF
CDR3 DNA: TGTGCCAGCAGCAACGGCCTGCTGGGGGGGCGCAACACCGGGGAGCTGTTTTTT

J gene: TRBJ1-5
D gene: TRBD1
clone size: .
V gene: TRBV6-1
CDR3 protein: CASSEGQGNQPQHF
CDR3 DNA: TGTGCCAGCAGTGAGGGACAGGGGAATCAGCCCCAGCATTTT

J gene: TRBJ2-5
D gene: .
clone size: few
V gene: TRBV9
CDR3 protein: CASSVEASRETQYF
CDR3 DNA: TGTGCCAGCAGCGTAGAGGCTAGCCGGGAGACCCAGTACTTC

J gene: TRBJ1-2
D gene: .
clone size: .
V gene: TRBV3-1/TRBV3-2
CDR3 protein: CASSPHPGYGYTF
CDR3 DNA: TGTGCCAGCAGCCCGCACCCGGGCTATGGCTACACCTTC

J gene: TRBJ1-2
D gene: .
clone size: .
V gene: TRBV4-3
CDR3 protein: CASSQEPNAGGYGYTF
CDR3 DNA: TGCGCCAGCAGCCAAGAACCAAATGCCGGGGGCTATGGCTACACCTTC

J gene: TRBJ2-5
D gene: .
clone size: few
V gene: TRBV18
CDR3 protein: CACLTGLILKTQYF
CDR3 DNA: TGTGCTTGTCTGACGGGACTCATCTTGAAGACCCAGTACTTC

J gene: TRBJ1-4
D gene: .
clone size: .
V gene: TRBV30
CDR3 protein: CAWSEGALEKLFF
CDR3 DNA: TGTGCCTGGAGTGAAGGGGCGCTGGAAAAACTGTTTTTT

J gene: TRBJ1-3
D gene: .
clone size: .
V gene: TRBV6-5
CDR3 protein: CASSYSTQGSGNTIYF
CDR3 DNA: TGTGCCAGCAGTTACTCGACTCAAGGCTCTGGAAACACCATATATTTT

J gene: TRBJ2-5
D gene: .
clone size: .
V gene: TRBV7-2
CDR3 protein: CASSLALQGETQYF
CDR3 DNA: TGTGCCAGCAGCTTAGCCCTCCAGGGGGAGACCCAGTACTTC